These 5 T cell receptor beta chains were all obtained from the same sample, sequenced in a study of cytomegalovirus exposure and HLA in healthy donors. Primers: 60 Vbeta forward and 13 Jbeta reverse. Clones were read by immunoSEQ multiplex PCR, and TCRdb kept only the in-frame ones, dropping some. This sample has a few hundred thousand clones, with about 90% found just once. The sequenced material came from PBMCs. Receptors originate from a young woman in good health and CMV-seronegative.

This clone was detected only a few times. This chain connects TRBV5-1 to TRBJ2-1; 8 bases match TRBD2. V trimming: 1 base; J trimming: 12 bases; junction bases outside the gene matches: 12. The CDR3 totals 15 residues. Germline values: CDR1 SGHRS, CDR2 YFSETQ. The CDR3 loop is CASSLPGGGSARQFF. The CDR3 DNA follows: TGCGCCAGCAGCTTGCCGGGGGGGGGTTCCGCTAGGCAGTTCTTC.

CDR3 sequence reads: CASSQTTGTGGARGYTF. The CDR3, as DNA: TGCGCCAGCAGCCAAACCACAGGGACAGGGGGCGCGCGGGGCTACACCTTC. The chain employs TRBV4-1 and TRBJ1-2, with 12 positions matching TRBD1. CDR1 and CDR2 from the germline V gene are MGHRA and YSYEKL. V shed 2 bases and J 8 bases; nucleotides not matched to a gene: 12. The CDR3 is 17 residues long.

The CDR3 spells CASSFTGSSYNEQFF. DNA of the CDR3: TGTGCCAGCAGCTTTACTGGGAGCTCCTACAATGAGCAGTTCTTC. V and J are TRBV7-3 and TRBJ2-1, with a weak D call TRBD2 (5 bases). The germline V and J ends were trimmed by 3 bases and 0 bases, with 9 bases remaining between them. This CDR3 has 15 residues. The germline V gene has CDR1 SGHTA and CDR2 FQGTGA.

The chain is built from TRBV27 and TRBJ1-1, with 7 bases matching TRBD1. The CDR3 is 15 residues long. Losses at the gene ends were 4 bases for V and 2 bases for J; bases not matched to a gene: 7. CDR1 and CDR2 from the germline V gene are MNHEY and SMNVEV (reference sequence). CDR3 loop: CASSSWDRLNTEAFF. CDR3 nucleotides: TGTGCCAGCAGTTCCTGGGACAGATTAAACACTGAAGCTTTCTTT.

This chain joins TRBV2 and TRBJ2-7; 7 bases are a match to TRBD2. The CDR3 runs to 14 residues. Trimming cost V 2 bases and J 4 bases; bases outside gene matches: 5. The V gene's germline CDR1 is SNHLY and CDR2 FYNNEI. The CDR3 coding sequence is TGTGCCAGCAGTGAACCCTCGGGAGGTTACGAGCAGTACTTC. Translating it yields CASSEPSGGYEQYF.